This record looks at one T cell receptor (beta chain) sequence and its context. Its antigen remains unknown. These data come from a study of OX40 agonist ivuxolimab in advanced cancers. Across the whole study: Three patients showed partial responses: one hepatocellular carcinoma and two cutaneous melanoma cases.

Study findings and constraints: CD8+ T cells (on average) carried more expanded clones than CD4+ T cells. Determination of antigen specificity was not performed for the expanded peripheral T cells.

Libraries were prepared by immunoSEQ multiplex PCR; TCRdb keeps only in-frame clonotypes and omits some of them. In the table there are about 69,000 clones, roughly nine tenths of which are singletons. With V trimmed by 2 bases and J by 0 bases, 11 bases remained unmatched. CDR1 and CDR2 (germline): MNHEY, SMNVEV (reference sequence). The CDR3 is 18 residues long. The source is an adult with an advanced solid tumor such as melanoma, head and neck, liver or kidney cancer. Here the sequenced sample was CD4+ or CD8+ T cells sorted from blood, taken in a trial of the OX40 agonist ivuxolimab. V is TRBV27 and J is TRBJ2-7, with 9 positions matching TRBD2. The CDR3 region has the DNA TGTGCCAGCAGTTTAAGAGGGACCCTAGCGGGGAGCTCCTACGAGCAGTACTTC. This sequence encodes CASSLRGTLAGSSYEQYF.